The 22 T cell receptor beta chains in this list originate from one sample, sequenced in a study of cytomegalovirus exposure and HLA in healthy donors. The PCR made use of 60 Vbeta and 13 Jbeta primers. The method was immunoSEQ multiplex PCR; TCRdb's version includes in-frame clones alone and lacks a portion of them. The sample records a few hundred thousand clones, about 75% being singletons. Source material: PBMCs. These receptor sequences come from a woman between 25 and 40 years old in good health and CMV-seronegative.

This rearrangement joins TRBV18 to TRBJ2-2; a weak D match, TRBD1 (5 bases). Trimming left V 2 bases short and J 5 bases short, with 12 bases between. Germline loops: CDR1 KGHSH, CDR2 LQKENI. The CDR3 covers 15 residues. This chain's CDR3 is CASSPKQGKTGELFF. CDR3 DNA: TGTGCCAGCTCACCAAAGCAGGGAAAAACCGGGGAGCTGTTTTTT.

V usage is TRBV5-8 and J usage is TRBJ1-6; D possibly corresponds to TRBD1 (6 bases). The CDR3 is 15 amino acids. The V and J ends lost 7 bases and 10 bases respectively, with 21 bases between them. In germline, CDR1 is SGHTS, CDR2 YDEGEE. CDR3 region: CASEPRGFLRSPLHF. The CDR3 DNA sequence: TGTGCCAGCGAACCAAGGGGGTTCCTTCGCTCACCCCTCCACTTT. Looking up the rest from reference TRBV5-8 and TRBJ1-6 gives the full variable domain: EAGVTQSPTHLIKTRGQQATLRCSPISGHTSVYWYQQALGLGLQFLLWYDEGEERNRGNFPPRFSGRQFPNYSSELNVNALELEDSALYLCASEPRGFLRSPLHFGNGTRLTVT.

The CDR3: CASSVSPPVRYEQYF. The CDR3, as DNA: TGTGCCAGCAGTGTCTCCCCCCCGGTTCGGTACGAGCAGTACTTC. V is TRBV6-1 and J is TRBJ2-7; no reliable D call. Germline CDR1 reads MNHNS; CDR2 reads SASEGT. Between the trimmed V and J ends, which lost 4 bases and 4 bases, there was a span of 17 bases. The CDR3 covers 15 residues.

This rearrangement joins TRBV10-3 to TRBJ2-5, with 8 bases aligning to TRBD1. Judging by the DNA end, TRBJ2-7 fits better; the J call may be wrong. CDR3 size: 14 residues. CDR1 is ENHRY, CDR2 SYGVKD, per germline. This CDR3 is CAIRPGQETYEQYF. CDR3 nucleotides: TGTGCCATCAGACCGGGACAGGAGACTTACGAGCAGTACTTC.

The chain couples TRBV13 to TRBJ2-1; D remains ambiguous. Germline assignment: CDR1 PRHDT and CDR2 FYEKMQ (reference sequence). V lost 3 bases to trimming and J lost 0 bases, with 9 bases between them. This CDR3 is built from 15 residues. CDR3 nucleotides: TGTGCCAGCAGCTTCGATTTGAGCTCCTACAATGAGCAGTTCTTC. Translating it yields CASSFDLSSYNEQFF.

For this clone: Germline is not matched at one junction end, which may reflect a read error. V and J are TRBV7-9 and TRBJ1-2; D may be TRBD1 (5 bases). The germline CDR1 and CDR2 sequences are SEHNR and FQNEAQ (reference sequence). CDR3 length: 15 amino acids. CDR3 sequence (DNA): TGTTCCAGCAGCTTAGAGGGACTACCAAGCGATGGCTACACCTTC. This gives the protein CSSSLEGLPSDGYTF.

The CDR3 reads CASLLPTGQAFF. CDR3 in DNA: TGTGCCAGCCTCTTACCGACAGGACAAGCTTTCTTT. V gene TRBV2 combines with J gene TRBJ1-1, with D maybe TRBD1 (6 bases). CDR1 SNHLY and CDR2 FYNNEI come from the germline V gene. The V and J ends lost 8 bases and 9 bases respectively, with 16 bases between them. The CDR3 runs 12 residues.

The chain joins TRBV5-1 to TRBJ1-3; TRBD1 matches 7 bases. Looked up from germline, CDR1 is SGHRS and CDR2 is YFSETQ. This CDR3 region has 16 residues. V shed 0 bases and J 1 base; nucleotides not matched to a gene: 4. The CDR3 reads CASSLVQGVSGNTIYF. The CDR3 DNA reads as TGCGCCAGCAGCTTGGTTCAGGGGGTTTCTGGAAACACCATATATTTT.

The rearrangement joins TRBV4-2 to TRBJ2-5, with D uncertain. V was shortened by 5 bases and J by 3 bases, with 13 bases between the two germline ends. Germline loops: CDR1 LGHNA, CDR2 YNFKEQ. The CDR3 is 14 amino acids. The DNA of the CDR3 is TGTGCCAGCAGCACTACCCCCGGCGAAGAGACCCAGTACTTC. Encoded protein: CASSTTPGEETQYF.

This clone has more than one count but fewer than ten. The same CDR3 also results from other DNA sequences found in this sample. The genes are TRBV19 and TRBJ1-2, with D possibly being TRBD1 (5 bases). Trimming stripped 3 bases from V and 4 bases from J, with 9 bases between. Germline V gene sequence: CDR1 LNHDA, CDR2 SQIVND (reference sequence). The CDR3 totals 13 residues. As DNA, the CDR3 is TGTGCCAGTAGTATTCCGGGGGTCTATGGCTACACCTTC. Protein product: CASSIPGVYGYTF.

The J gene is TRBJ1-1, the V gene TRBV5-1; the match to TRBD1 covers 11 bases. Germline V lookup: CDR1 SGHRS, CDR2 YFSETQ. This CDR3 has 14 residues. The J segment lost 8 bases and the V segment lost 4 bases, leaving 7 bases of the junction unmatched. The CDR3 nucleotides read TGCGCCAGCAGCACGCGGACAGGGGGCCGGGAAGCTTTCTTT. The encoded protein is CASSTRTGGREAFF.

The chain links TRBV2 to TRBJ1-1; the match to TRBD1 covers 8 bases. This CDR3 has 12 residues. CDR1 and CDR2 (germline): SNHLY, FYNNEI. After removal of 7 bases from V and 10 bases from J, the junction contained 8 bases not matched to a gene. Here the CDR3 DNA reads TGTGCCAGCACCTTACAGGGGGGGGGAGCTTTCTTT. Protein: CASTLQGGGAFF.

This clone occurred once. This rearrangement joins TRBV6-5 to TRBJ1-2; TRBD1 matches at 9 bases. The CDR3 totals 14 residues. Germline V lookup: CDR1 MNHEY, CDR2 SVGAGI. V lost 5 bases, J lost 8 bases, and 9 bases stayed unmatched. The CDR3 sequence is CASSEEGTGFGYTF. The CDR3 coding sequence is TGTGCCAGCAGTGAAGAGGGGACAGGGTTCGGCTACACCTTC.

This clone was counted between two and nine times. The chain recombines TRBV6-6 with TRBJ2-2, with D possibly being TRBD2 (5 bases). CDR1 and CDR2 from the germline V gene are MNHNY and SVGAGI (reference sequence). This CDR3 contains 14 residues. V shed 7 bases and J shed 3 bases, with 12 bases lying between them. The CDR3 loop reads CASTQGLYTGELFF. The CDR3 nucleotides are TGTGCCAGCACTCAAGGACTTTACACCGGGGAGCTGTTTTTT.

This clone was observed a few times. This chain joins TRBV13 and TRBJ1-2; 7 nucleotides agree with TRBD1. Germline loops: CDR1 PRHDT, CDR2 FYEKMQ (reference sequence). V shed 2 bases and J 4 bases; nucleotides not matched to a gene: 10. The CDR3 extends over 16 amino acids. Written as DNA, the CDR3 is TGTGCCAGCAGCTTATATGGAGGGGGCTTTGGCTATGGCTACACCTTC. It yields the protein CASSLYGGGFGYGYTF.

The chain recombines TRBV7-9 with TRBJ1-1; 8 positions match TRBD1. The V segment lost 5 bases and the J segment 1 base; nucleotides outside the gene matches: 6. Germline V lookup: CDR1 SEHNR, CDR2 FQNEAQ (reference sequence). The CDR3 is 15 amino acids. The CDR3 is CASSPRTGQNTEAFF. The CDR3 DNA sequence: TGTGCCAGCAGCCCCAGGACAGGGCAGAACACTGAAGCTTTCTTT. Using reference TRBV7-9 and TRBJ1-1 for the parts outside the CDR3, the full variable domain is DTGVSQNPRHKITKRGQNVTFRCDPISEHNRLYWYRQTLGQGPEFLTYFQNEAQLEKSRLLSDRFSAERPKGSFSTLEIQRTEQGDSAMYLCASSPRTGQNTEAFFGQGTRLTVV.

The rearrangement links TRBV7-8 to TRBJ2-7; D is perhaps TRBD2 (5 bases). Deletions cut 0 bases from V and 3 bases from J, with 9 bases between. This CDR3 has 14 residues. From germline, CDR1 is SGHVS and CDR2 FQNEAQ. CDR3 amino acids: CASSLAGVNYEQYF. The CDR3 nucleotides are TGTGCCAGCAGCTTAGCGGGAGTTAACTACGAGCAGTACTTC.

J is TRBJ2-1 and V is TRBV7-3; possibly TRBD2 for D (5 bases). Germline values: CDR1 SGHTA, CDR2 FQGTGA. The CDR3 length is 15 residues. Trimming left V 1 base short and J 1 base short, with 8 bases between. The CDR3, as DNA: TGTGCCAGCAGCTTAATGGTAGCGTCCTACAATGAGCAGTTCTTC. Translation: CASSLMVASYNEQFF.

This clone was seen just once. This chain links TRBV2 with TRBJ1-6; TRBD1 aligns across 8 bases. The V gene end was trimmed by 9 bases and the J gene end by 6 bases; junction bases not matched to a gene: 7. The germline gives CDR1 SNHLY, CDR2 FYNNEI. This CDR3 region has 14 residues. This chain's CDR3 is CASWTGNSNSPLHF. In nucleotides, the CDR3 is TGTGCCAGTTGGACAGGGAATAGTAATTCACCCCTCCACTTT.

This clone has a single count. The V call is TRBV15, the J call TRBJ2-7, with 10 bases fitting TRBD1. The CDR3 extends over 15 amino acids. Per the germline V gene, CDR1 is LNHNV and CDR2 is YYDKDF (reference sequence). Trimming cost V 1 base and J 5 bases; bases outside gene matches: 5. For the CDR3, the DNA is TGTGCCACCAGCAGAGCCGGGACAGGGGCCCACGAGCAGTACTTC. It translates to CATSRAGTGAHEQYF.

The gene calls are TRBV5-4 and TRBJ2-3; 15 nucleotides align to TRBD2. Trimming took 4 bases from V and 6 from J; bases not matched to a gene: 9. The CDR3 has 17 residues. Germline values: CDR1 SGHNT, CDR2 YYREEE (reference sequence). The CDR3 here is CASSLRTSGRVMDTQYF. The CDR3 DNA follows: TGTGCCAGCAGCCTTAGGACTAGCGGGAGGGTTATGGATACGCAGTATTTT.

The chain recombines TRBV5-6 with TRBJ2-7; the D is unclear. Germline V gives CDR1 SGHDT, CDR2 YYEEEE. The CDR3 spans 13 residues. Trimming left V 5 bases short and J 4 bases short, with 13 bases between. This CDR3 is CASSLAPNYEQYF. The CDR3 coding sequence is TGTGCCAGCAGTCTCGCCCCTAATTACGAGCAGTACTTC.